The source of this T cell receptor beta chain is a study of cytomegalovirus exposure and HLA in healthy donors. Amplification used 60 Vbeta primers and 13 Jbeta primers. Sequencing used immunoSEQ multiplex PCR; TCRdb keeps in-frame clones, though not all of them. The repertoire holds approximately 120,000 clones, with approximately 78% as singletons. Germline V gene lookup returns CDR1 SGHNT and CDR2 YYREEE (reference sequence). V trimming: 5 bases; J trimming: 8 bases; junction bases outside the gene matches: 5. The CDR3 loop spans 13 amino acids. The chain has TRBV5-4 and TRBJ1-2; 11 bases fit TRBD1. This TCR came from a man aged 35 to 55 in good health and CMV-seronegative. Sequencing was carried out using PBMCs. As DNA, the CDR3 is TGTGCCAGCAGTGTGGACAGGGGGCAGGGCTACACCTTC. This sequence encodes CASSVDRGQGYTF.